Following are 23 T cell receptor beta chains from one sample sequenced in a study of blood T cell repertoires in COVID-19. Here immunoSEQ multiplex PCR was the method, and the copy in TCRdb shows in-frame clones only, minus some. The table has about 180,000 clones, 65% to 90% seen once; the top ten hold 12% to 15%. The sample taken for sequencing was PBMCs or T cells enriched from blood (not recorded which). These TCRs come from a man aged 50 to 59 who had recovered from COVID-19.

CDR3 protein: CASTTTDTEAFF. DNA of the CDR3: TGTGCCAGCACCACGACAGACACTGAAGCTTTCTTT. The chain combines TRBV2 with TRBJ1-1; the D gene is possibly TRBD1 (5 bases). This CDR3 comprises 12 residues. Germline V CDR1 and CDR2: SNHLY, FYNNEI. Trimming stripped 7 bases from V and 3 bases from J, with 9 bases between.

The rearrangement links TRBV29-1 to TRBJ2-7; TRBD1 matches at 10 bases. Germline V CDR1 and CDR2: SQVTM, ANQGSEA. The V gene end was trimmed by 7 bases and the J gene end by 7 bases; junction bases not matched to a gene: 7. This CDR3 comprises 12 residues. CDR3 in DNA: TGCAGCGGAAGACAGGGGGCTCAAGAGCAGTACTTC. It encodes CSGRQGAQEQYF.

J is TRBJ1-2 and V is TRBV7-9; 8 bases are shared with TRBD1. Trimming cost V 5 bases and J 3 bases; bases outside gene matches: 8. This CDR3 is built from 15 residues. From germline, CDR1 is SEHNR and CDR2 FQNEAQ (reference sequence). The CDR3 here is CASSAPDRADYGYTF. In DNA form, the CDR3 reads TGTGCCAGCAGCGCTCCGGACAGGGCTGACTATGGCTACACCTTC.

The gene calls are TRBV11-2 and TRBJ1-1; D may be TRBD1 (6 bases). The CDR3 consists of 14 residues. Germline lookup yields CDR1 SGHAT and CDR2 FQNNGV. Trimming cost V 5 bases and J 1 base, with 11 bases left between them. CDR3 in amino acids: CASSRPGQNTEAFF. The CDR3 coding sequence is TGTGCCAGCAGCCGGCCGGGACAGAACACTGAAGCTTTCTTT.

This rearrangement joins TRBV2 to TRBJ2-2; a weak D match, TRBD1 (5 bases). Deletions cut 8 bases from V and 1 base from J, with 11 bases between. The germline gives CDR1 SNHLY, CDR2 FYNNEI. The CDR3 sequence is 14 residues long. CDR3 protein: CASGAVGNTGELFF. DNA of the CDR3: TGTGCCAGCGGGGCCGTTGGGAACACCGGGGAGCTGTTTTTT.

Many counts were recorded for this clone. This rearrangement joins TRBV5-1 to TRBJ1-1; 8 bases agree with TRBD1. Germline trimming cut 8 bases from V and 11 bases from J; bases unmatched to any gene: 17. CDR3 size: 14 residues. Germline CDR1 is SGHRS and CDR2 is YFSETQ. The CDR3 DNA sequence: TGCGCCAGTTCCACCTCCTCGGGACAGGTCGCCGCTTTCTTT. The encoded protein is CASSTSSGQVAAFF.

The genes are TRBV7-8 and TRBJ1-2; 11 bases fit TRBD1. There are 17 residues in the CDR3. V was pared by 0 bases and J by 3 bases, with 6 bases of the junction left unmatched. Germline V lookup: CDR1 SGHVS, CDR2 FQNEAQ. The CDR3 protein is CASSLARDRGGDYGYTF. The DNA for the CDR3 is TGTGCCAGCAGCTTAGCGCGGGACAGGGGGGGAGACTATGGCTACACCTTC.

The V and J genes are TRBV2 and TRBJ2-7; a possible D gene is TRBD1 (5 bases). The germline gives CDR1 SNHLY, CDR2 FYNNEI. The CDR3 has 14 residues. Trimming removed 4 bases from V and 6 bases from J, with 16 bases in between. CDR3 sequence: CASSVDSTHGEQYF. For the CDR3, the DNA is TGTGCCAGCAGTGTCGACAGTACCCACGGCGAGCAGTACTTC.

V is TRBV5-1 and J is TRBJ1-5, with TRBD1 identical over 7 bases. This CDR3 has 14 residues. Losses at the gene ends were 3 bases for V and 2 bases for J; bases not matched to a gene: 2. From germline, CDR1 is SGHRS and CDR2 YFSETQ. CDR3 in DNA: TGCGCCAGCAGCTACGGACAGGGCAATCAGCCCCAGCATTTT. This encodes CASSYGQGNQPQHF.

The CDR3 protein is CASSPATGSNGELFF. For the CDR3, the DNA is TGTGCCAGCAGTCCCGCGACAGGGTCCAACGGGGAGCTGTTTTTT. The V gene is TRBV28, the J gene TRBJ2-2; TRBD1 agrees at 7 bases. The junction had 10 bases not matched to a gene; V was cut back by 5 bases and J by 7 bases. The germline V gene has CDR1 MDHEN and CDR2 SYDVKM. The CDR3 consists of 15 residues. The whole variable domain, remainder taken from reference TRBV28 and TRBJ2-2, is DVKVTQSSRYLVKRTGEKVFLECVQDMDHENMFWYRQDPGLGLRLIYFSYDVKMKEKGDIPEGYSVSREKKERFSLILESASTNQTSMYLCASSPATGSNGELFFGEGSRLTVL.

The chain joins TRBV3-1 (or the pseudogene TRBV3-2) to TRBJ2-7; D perhaps matches TRBD1 (6 bases). The CDR3 has 14 amino acids. With 6 bases removed from V and 1 base from J, the gap between germline ends came to 13 bases. Germline lookup yields CDR1 LGHDT and CDR2 YNNKEL (reference sequence). CDR3 sequence (DNA): TGTGCCAGCAGTCCCCCGGGACAATCCTACGAGCAGTACTTC. This encodes CASSPPGQSYEQYF.

V and J are TRBV7-6 and TRBJ2-1; 10 bases align to TRBD2. Germline V gene data show CDR1 as SGHVS and CDR2 as FNYEAQ. This CDR3 is built from 16 residues. The trim removed 1 base at V and 7 bases at J, leaving 7 bases unmatched. CDR3 DNA sequence: TGTGCCAGCAGCTTAGGGGTAGCGGGGGGAGGGAATGAGCAGTTCTTC. This encodes CASSLGVAGGGNEQFF.

This rearrangement joins TRBV19 to TRBJ1-2; 11 positions agree with TRBD1. Losses at the gene ends were 3 bases for V and 8 bases for J; bases not matched to a gene: 14. The CDR3 totals 17 residues. Germline CDR1 is LNHDA and CDR2 is SQIVND (reference sequence). The CDR3 region has the DNA TGTGCCAGTAGTATCCAGCTCAGGACAGGGGGCGCGATGGGCTACACCTTC. Encoded protein: CASSIQLRTGGAMGYTF.

The chain has TRBV9 and TRBJ1-2; tentative D call: TRBD1 (6 bases). CDR1 SGDLS and CDR2 YYNGEE come from the germline V gene. V dropped 4 bases and J dropped 6 bases, with 16 bases sitting between them. The CDR3 consists of 14 residues. CDR3 in DNA: TGTGCCAGCAGCCCCCGGACAGTTTTCGATGGCTACACCTTC. It translates to CASSPRTVFDGYTF. Full variable domain (rest looked up from reference TRBV9 and TRBJ1-2): DSGVTQTPKHLITATGQRVTLRCSPRSGDLSVYWYQQSLDQGLQFLIQYYNGEERAKGNILERFSAQQFPDLHSELNLSSLELGDSALYFCASSPRTVFDGYTFGSGTRLTVV.

The V gene is TRBV28, the J gene TRBJ2-3; D may be TRBD1 (6 bases). Trimming pared 6 bases from V and 4 bases from J, leaving 11 bases between. Germline CDR1 MDHEN, CDR2 SYDVKM. The CDR3 totals 13 residues. CDR3 coding DNA: TGTGCCAGCAGGATGGACAGAGCAGATACGCAGTATTTT. Translated, it gives CASRMDRADTQYF.

The chain joins TRBV20-1 to TRBJ2-7; D perhaps matches TRBD1 (5 bases). This CDR3 has 13 residues. The V gene lost 3 bases and the J gene lost 0 bases, with 9 bases spanning the gap. CDR1 is DFQATT, CDR2 SNEGSKA, per germline (reference sequence). For the CDR3, the DNA is TGCAGTGCTAGTATCAGGGCCTCCTACGAGCAGTACTTC. It encodes CSASIRASYEQYF.

This sequence joins TRBV27 and TRBJ2-7; D perhaps matches TRBD1 (6 bases). Trimming took off 5 bases at V and 2 bases at J, with 16 bases between the two ends. The CDR3 totals 15 residues. Germline values: CDR1 MNHEY, CDR2 SMNVEV (reference sequence). The CDR3 nucleotides are TGTGCCAGCAGTCTTCGGACAGCTCCTACCTACGAGCAGTACTTC. Encoded protein: CASSLRTAPTYEQYF.

The rearrangement links TRBV11-2 to TRBJ2-5, with TRBD1 as a possible D gene (5 bases). Between the trimmed V and J ends, which lost 4 bases and 2 bases, there was a span of 5 bases. Germline lookup yields CDR1 SGHAT and CDR2 FQNNGV. The length of the CDR3 is 12 residues. The CDR3 nucleotides read TGTGCCAGCAGCTCAGGGCAAGAGACCCAGTACTTC. Protein: CASSSGQETQYF.

The chain combines TRBV10-2 with TRBJ1-4; D is possibly TRBD1 (6 bases). Trimming pared 4 bases from V and 7 bases from J, leaving 13 bases between. The CDR3 extends over 14 amino acids. Germline V gives CDR1 WSHSY, CDR2 SAAADI. CDR3 sequence reads: CASSGGGAGEKLFF. The CDR3 bases are TGCGCCAGCAGTGGGGGGGGCGCGGGTGAAAAACTGTTTTTT.

The table lists this clone with many counts. The chain carries TRBV27 and TRBJ2-6, with TRBD2 as a possible D gene (5 bases). Germline values: CDR1 MNHEY, CDR2 SMNVEV (reference sequence). V gave up 6 bases and J gave up 4 bases, with 13 bases separating them. The CDR3 is made up of 15 amino acids. The DNA of the CDR3 is TGTGCCAGCAGAGAGGGTGTGTCCGGGGCCAACGTCCTGACTTTC. Residues: CASREGVSGANVLTF.

The chain uses TRBV28 and TRBJ2-4; 10 bases are a match to TRBD1. Germline V gives CDR1 MDHEN, CDR2 SYDVKM. The CDR3 consists of 15 residues. The trim removed 5 bases at V and 9 bases at J, leaving 10 bases unmatched. In DNA, the CDR3 is TGTGCCAGCAGTCATGACAGGGGGCAAGGGGGCATTCAGTACTTC. This translates into CASSHDRGQGGIQYF.

This sequence joins TRBV12-3 or TRBV12-4 and TRBJ1-2; 10 positions agree with TRBD1. The CDR3 loop spans 13 amino acids. V lost 8 bases to trimming and J lost 7 bases; unmatched junction nucleotides: 7. CDR3 in DNA: TGTGCCAGCGGAGGGACAGGGGTGGGTGGCTACACCTTC. This encodes CASGGTGVGGYTF.

This clone has a handful of counts. V is TRBV5-6 and J is TRBJ1-1; D gene ambiguous. The CDR3 runs to 15 residues. The ends were cut back, 3 bases at V and 5 bases at J, with 17 bases in the middle. Germline V gene data show CDR1 as SGHDT and CDR2 as YYEEEE. The DNA of the CDR3 is TGTGCCAGCAGCTATTGGACTCCCTCCGTTACTGAAGCTTTCTTT. Translated, it gives CASSYWTPSVTEAFF.